This TCR beta chain comes out of a study of vaccination and CD4 T cells after COVID-19. To note about this clonotype: Antigen: not known.

Treatment reported: roughly 10-day PBMC culture with coronavirus spike peptide pools or control peptides (ViraFEST assay). Cultured CD4+ T-cell DNA underwent Oncomine TCR Beta short-read sequencing. TCRdb re-called the PCR reads through MiXCR, storing one row per CDR3 protein. The repertoire holds more than 9,500 distinct CDR3 sequences, about two thirds seen once, with roughly 10% in the top ten. Trimming cost V 1 base and J 5 bases, with 8 bases left between them. The length of the CDR3 is 13 residues. The germline V gene encodes CDR1 SGHTA and CDR2 FQGNSA. The chain joins TRBV7-2 to TRBJ2-5; D not certain. Material for sequencing was CD4+ T cells from blood, cultured in vitro. The source of this sequence is a human donor who had recovered from COVID-19. The CDR3 DNA reads as TGTGCCAGCAGCTTAGTCGGAGCGGAGACCCAGTACTTC. Translating gives CASSLVGAETQYF. Based on the CDR3 plus reference TRBV7-2 and TRBJ2-5, the full variable domain is GAGVSQSPSNKVTEKGKDVELRCDPISGHTALYWYRQSLGQGLEFLIYFQGNSAPDKSGLPSDRFSAERTGGSVSTLTIQRTQQEDSAVYLCASSLVGAETQYFGPGTRLLVL.